What follows describes a single TCR beta chain. The antigen remains undetermined. This sample is drawn from a study of cytomegalovirus exposure and HLA in healthy donors. Whole-study findings and limits: HLA alleles were associated with 17,000 or so TCR beta sequences in a later analysis at 0.05 false discovery rate.

It was with 60 Vbeta and 13 Jbeta primers that the PCR ran. The repertoire was sequenced with immunoSEQ multiplex PCR; TCRdb's copy has only in-frame clones and lacks some. The sample lists over 140,000 clones; approximately 82% were seen once. V lost 3 bases and J 6 bases, leaving 18 bases between the germline ends. Germline loops: CDR1 SEHNR, CDR2 FQNEAQ (reference sequence). This CDR3 comprises 16 residues. This TCR was sampled from a man aged 30 to 39 in good health and CMV-seropositive. Specimen: PBMCs. The V call is TRBV7-9, the J call TRBJ2-1, with D tentatively TRBD1 (6 bases). The CDR3 DNA is TGTGCCAGCAGCTTGCGCTTTATATTAGGGGGCAATGAGCAGTTCTTC. Protein sequence: CASSLRFILGGNEQFF. Supplemented by reference TRBV7-9 and TRBJ2-1, the full variable domain reads DTGVSQNPRHKITKRGQNVTFRCDPISEHNRLYWYRQTLGQGPEFLTYFQNEAQLEKSRLLSDRFSAERPKGSFSTLEIQRTEQGDSAMYLCASSLRFILGGNEQFFGPGTRLTVL.